A selection of T cell receptor beta chains follows, all from one sample in a study of blood T cell repertoires in COVID-19. Measured with immunoSEQ multiplex PCR; TCRdb has only the in-frame clones, and not every one. The sample holds roughly 290,000 clones, approximately 89% seen once. The sample comprised peripheral blood. These receptors were taken from an older woman with acute or convalescent COVID-19. CDR3s include the opening cysteine and the closing phenylalanine or tryptophan. A D gene is named only where the DNA matches it firmly. A clone size is listed for some rows: how often the clone was seen (once, few, many), or a class if it is expanded.

cdr3_nt | cdr3_aa | d_call | clone_size | j_call | v_call
TGTGCCAGCAGCTTAGACGGGAAGAACGAGCAGTACTTC | CASSLDGKNEQYF | - | - | TRBJ2-7 | TRBV7-9
TGTGCCAGCAGCTTTGGGGGGTTGCAGCCCCAGCATTTT | CASSFGGLQPQHF | - | once | TRBJ1-5 | TRBV11-2
TGTGCCAGCAGTGAATCCAGGGGCGCCTGGGGAAACTATGGCTACACCTTC | CASSESRGAWGNYGYTF | - | - | TRBJ1-2 | TRBV25-1
TGTGCCAGCAGCGTAACAGGAACTGATCAGCCCCAGCATTTT | CASSVTGTDQPQHF | - | - | TRBJ1-5 | TRBV7-9
TGTGCCAGCAGCGAGGGAGCGGGAGCCTACGAGCAGTACTTC | CASSEGAGAYEQYF | - | - | TRBJ2-7 | TRBV21-1
TGTGCCATCGGTGGGAGGGCTCCCTCACCCCTCCACTTT | CAIGGRAPSPLHF | - | - | TRBJ1-6 | TRBV10-3
TGTGCCAGCAGCCAAAATAGCGGGGGGTACCAAGAGACCCAGTACTTC | CASSQNSGGYQETQYF | TRBD2 | - | TRBJ2-5 | TRBV3-1/TRBV3-2
TGTGCCAGCAGTTTACTCGACAGGGGGCAAACTGAAGCTTTCTTT | CASSLLDRGQTEAFF | TRBD1 | - | TRBJ1-1 | TRBV27
TGTGCCAGCAGCTTAAAACTAGCGGGAGTTGTATATGAGCAGTTCTTC | CASSLKLAGVVYEQFF | TRBD2 | - | TRBJ2-1 | TRBV11-3
TGTGCCAGTAGTGGACTAGCGGGGGCTTACGAGCAGTACTTC | CASSGLAGAYEQYF | TRBD2 | - | TRBJ2-7 | TRBV19
TGCAGCGTTGAAGACGGGTGGGGCTACACCTTC | CSVEDGWGYTF | - | - | TRBJ1-2 | TRBV29-1
TGTGCCAGCAGCTTAGATAGCGCCGATACGCAGTATTTT | CASSLDSADTQYF | - | - | TRBJ2-3 | TRBV11-3
TGTGCCAGCAGAGAAGCCGGGACAGGGGTCGAGCAGTACTTC | CASREAGTGVEQYF | TRBD1 | - | TRBJ2-7 | TRBV28
TGTGCCAGCAGTTACAGAAAGCCCCAAGAGACCCAGTACTTC | CASSYRKPQETQYF | - | - | TRBJ2-5 | TRBV6-2/TRBV6-3
TGTGCCAGCAGTGAACTCGGGGACATCTACGAGCAGTACTTC | CASSELGDIYEQYF | - | once | TRBJ2-7 | TRBV6-1
TGTGCCAGCAGCTCCGGACTAGCGGGGGGCACAGATACGCAGTATTTT | CASSSGLAGGTDTQYF | TRBD2 | - | TRBJ2-3 | TRBV13
TGTGCCAGTAGTATCCTGGGACTAGCGGGGGGGTTCAATGAGCAGTTCTTC | CASSILGLAGGFNEQFF | TRBD2 | once | TRBJ2-1 | TRBV19
TGTGCCAGCAGTACACCAGGGGTGAACACTGAAGCTTTCTTT | CASSTPGVNTEAFF | - | - | TRBJ1-1 | TRBV28
TGCGCCAGCAGGGACAGGGGTCTTAATGAAAAACTGTTTTTT | CASRDRGLNEKLFF | TRBD1 | - | TRBJ1-4 | TRBV4-3
TGCGCCAGCAGCTTGGAGCAGGGACAGAGGTATGGCTACACCTTC | CASSLEQGQRYGYTF | TRBD1 | - | TRBJ1-2 | TRBV5-1